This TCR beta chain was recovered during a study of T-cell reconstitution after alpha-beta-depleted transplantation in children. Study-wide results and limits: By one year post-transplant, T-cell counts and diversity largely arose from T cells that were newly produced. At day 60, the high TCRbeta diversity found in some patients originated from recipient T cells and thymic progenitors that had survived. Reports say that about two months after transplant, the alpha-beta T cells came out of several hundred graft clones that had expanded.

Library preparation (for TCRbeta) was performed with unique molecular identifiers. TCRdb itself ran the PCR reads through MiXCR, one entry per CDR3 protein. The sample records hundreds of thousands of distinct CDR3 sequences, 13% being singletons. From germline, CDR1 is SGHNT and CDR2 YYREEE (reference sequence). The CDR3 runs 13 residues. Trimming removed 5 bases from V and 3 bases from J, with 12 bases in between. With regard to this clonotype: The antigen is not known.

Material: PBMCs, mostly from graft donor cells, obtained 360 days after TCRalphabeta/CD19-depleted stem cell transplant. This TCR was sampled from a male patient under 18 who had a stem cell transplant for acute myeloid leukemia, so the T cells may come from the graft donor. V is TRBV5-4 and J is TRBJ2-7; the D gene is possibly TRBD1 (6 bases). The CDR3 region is CASRLTGDYEQYF. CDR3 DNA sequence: TGTGCCAGCAGGCTGACAGGTGACTACGAGCAGTACTTC.